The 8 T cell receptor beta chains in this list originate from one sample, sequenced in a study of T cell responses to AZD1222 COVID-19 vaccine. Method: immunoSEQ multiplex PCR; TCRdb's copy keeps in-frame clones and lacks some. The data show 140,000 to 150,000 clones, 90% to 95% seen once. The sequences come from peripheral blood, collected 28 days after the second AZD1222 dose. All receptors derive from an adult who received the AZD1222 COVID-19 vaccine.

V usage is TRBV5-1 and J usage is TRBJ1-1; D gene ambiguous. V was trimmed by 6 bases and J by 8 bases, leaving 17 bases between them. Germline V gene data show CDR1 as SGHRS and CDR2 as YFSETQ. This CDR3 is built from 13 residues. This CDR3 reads CASKLSMGYEAFF. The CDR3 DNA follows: TGCGCCAGCAAACTAAGCATGGGATACGAAGCTTTCTTT. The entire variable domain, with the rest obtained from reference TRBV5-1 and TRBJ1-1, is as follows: KAGVTQTPRYLIKTRGQQVTLSCSPISGHRSVSWYQQTPGQGLQFLFEYFSETQRNKGNFPGRFSGRQFSNSRSEMNVSTLELGDSALYLCASKLSMGYEAFFGQGTRLTVV.

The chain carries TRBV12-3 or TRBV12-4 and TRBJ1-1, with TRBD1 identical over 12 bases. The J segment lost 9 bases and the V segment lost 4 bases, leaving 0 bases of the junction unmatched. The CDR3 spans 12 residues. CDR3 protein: CASSWDRGQAFF. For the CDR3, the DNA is TGTGCCAGCAGTTGGGACAGGGGGCAAGCTTTCTTT.

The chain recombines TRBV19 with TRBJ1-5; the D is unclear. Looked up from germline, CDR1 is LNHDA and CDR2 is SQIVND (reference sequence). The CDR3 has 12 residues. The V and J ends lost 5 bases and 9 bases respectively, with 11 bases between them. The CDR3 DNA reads TGTGCCAGTAGTCTCCCCCGGGGGCCCCAGCATTTT. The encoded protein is CASSLPRGPQHF.

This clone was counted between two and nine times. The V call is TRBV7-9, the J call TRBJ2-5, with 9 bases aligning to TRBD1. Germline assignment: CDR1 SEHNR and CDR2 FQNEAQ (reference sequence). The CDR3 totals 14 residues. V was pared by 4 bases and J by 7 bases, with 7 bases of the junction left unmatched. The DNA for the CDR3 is TGTGCCAGCAGCTCAGGACAGGGGCGAGGGACCCAGTACTTC. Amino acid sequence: CASSSGQGRGTQYF.

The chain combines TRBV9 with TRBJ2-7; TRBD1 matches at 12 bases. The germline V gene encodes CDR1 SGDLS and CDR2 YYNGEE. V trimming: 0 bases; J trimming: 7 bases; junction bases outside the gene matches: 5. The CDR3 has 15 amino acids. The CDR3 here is CASSVEGTGGGEQYF. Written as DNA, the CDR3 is TGTGCCAGCAGCGTAGAAGGGACAGGGGGCGGGGAGCAGTACTTC. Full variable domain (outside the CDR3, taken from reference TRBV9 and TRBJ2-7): DSGVTQTPKHLITATGQRVTLRCSPRSGDLSVYWYQQSLDQGLQFLIQYYNGEERAKGNILERFSAQQFPDLHSELNLSSLELGDSALYFCASSVEGTGGGEQYFGPGTRLTVT.

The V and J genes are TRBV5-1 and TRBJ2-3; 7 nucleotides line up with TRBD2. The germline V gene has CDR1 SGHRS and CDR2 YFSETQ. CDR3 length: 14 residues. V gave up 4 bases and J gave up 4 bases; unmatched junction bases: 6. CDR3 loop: CASSRRLAPDTQYF. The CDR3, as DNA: TGCGCCAGCAGCCGAAGACTAGCTCCAGATACGCAGTATTTT.

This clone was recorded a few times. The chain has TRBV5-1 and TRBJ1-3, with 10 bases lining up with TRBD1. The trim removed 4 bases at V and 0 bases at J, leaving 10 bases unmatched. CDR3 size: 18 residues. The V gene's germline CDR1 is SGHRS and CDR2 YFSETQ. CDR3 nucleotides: TGCGCCAGCAGCAAGAGGACAGGGGGTTTAAGCTCTGGAAACACCATATATTTT. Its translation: CASSKRTGGLSSGNTIYF. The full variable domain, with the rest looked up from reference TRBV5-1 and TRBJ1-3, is KAGVTQTPRYLIKTRGQQVTLSCSPISGHRSVSWYQQTPGQGLQFLFEYFSETQRNKGNFPGRFSGRQFSNSRSEMNVSTLELGDSALYLCASSKRTGGLSSGNTIYFGEGSWLTVV.

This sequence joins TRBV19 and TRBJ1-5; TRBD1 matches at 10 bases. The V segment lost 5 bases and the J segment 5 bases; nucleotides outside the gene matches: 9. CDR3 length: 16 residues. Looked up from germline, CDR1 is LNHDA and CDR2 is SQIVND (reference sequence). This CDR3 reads CASSSRATGGDQPQHF. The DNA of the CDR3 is TGTGCCAGTAGTTCCAGAGCGACAGGGGGCGATCAGCCCCAGCATTTT.